One and the same sample provided the 8 T cell receptor beta chains below, sequenced in a study of Graves' ophthalmopathy and Graves' hyperthyroidism. RNA transcripts yielded amplified TCR beta CDR3 regions. First-round RT-PCR employed HTBI primers, with a second-round multiplex PCR after it. TCRdb itself ran the multiplex PCR reads through MiXCR, one entry per CDR3 protein. The data hold under 200,000 distinct CDR3 sequences, with about 40% observed a single time. Sequencing was done on a sample of peripheral blood. The receptor source for this set is a middle-aged woman with Graves' ophthalmopathy.

This clonotype has a count of ten or more. The chain uses TRBV7-2 and TRBJ2-7; TRBD2 agrees at 10 bases. The junction had 7 bases not matched to a gene; V was cut back by 5 bases and J by 3 bases. CDR1 is SGHTA and CDR2 is FQGNSA in the germline V gene. This CDR3 has 15 residues. The CDR3 region has the DNA TGTGCCAGCAGCCCTGACTGGACTAGCGGCTACGAGCAGTACTTC. Its translation is CASSPDWTSGYEQYF.

This clonotype was seen many times. The chain is built from TRBV29-1 and TRBJ1-2, with 7 bases fitting TRBD1. In germline, CDR1 is SQVTM, CDR2 ANQGSEA. Unmatched junction bases numbered 4, after V lost 2 bases and J lost 4 bases. The CDR3 spans 13 residues. Here the CDR3 DNA reads TGCAGCGTTGAATGGTACAGGGGCTATGGCTACACCTTC. Encoded protein: CSVEWYRGYGYTF.

This clonotype was counted many times. The chain carries TRBV7-9 and TRBJ2-7; 10 positions agree with TRBD1. The CDR3 consists of 14 residues. The V gene's germline CDR1 is SEHNR and CDR2 FQNEAQ (reference sequence). V shed 5 bases and J 5 bases; nucleotides not matched to a gene: 6. CDR3 region: CASSTGTGVHEQYF. The CDR3, as DNA: TGTGCCAGCAGCACCGGGACAGGGGTCCACGAGCAGTACTTC.

This clonotype was counted ten times or more. Germline is not matched at one junction end, which may reflect a read error. The chain carries TRBV6-2 or TRBV6-3 and TRBJ2-7; D remains ambiguous. The CDR3 extends over 12 amino acids. The germline CDR1 and CDR2 sequences are MNHEY and SVGEGT. The CDR3 here is CAISSLIEEQYF. The CDR3 DNA sequence: TGTGCCATCAGTTCCTTGATCGAGGAGCAGTACTTC.

This chain links TRBV12-3 or TRBV12-4 with TRBJ1-5, with D hard to call. V was pared by 8 bases and J by 4 bases, with 12 bases between. This CDR3 is 13 amino acids long. The CDR3 DNA reads as TGTGCCAGCCACCTAAGCGGTAATCAGCCCCAGCATTTT. Protein: CASHLSGNQPQHF.

V usage is TRBV5-5 and J usage is TRBJ2-5; a weak D match, TRBD1 (5 bases). Trimming cost V 3 bases and J 2 bases, with 17 bases left between them. The CDR3 loop spans 16 amino acids. Germline V CDR1 and CDR2: SGHKS, YYEKEE (reference sequence). In DNA form, the CDR3 reads TGTGCCAGCAGCTCCCTTACAGGTGTAGTTCAAGAGACCCAGTACTTC. As protein: CASSSLTGVVQETQYF.

This clonotype was seen at least ten times. The rearrangement joins TRBV27 to TRBJ1-5; D is perhaps TRBD1 (5 bases). The CDR3 is 14 amino acids. V lost 4 bases to trimming and J lost 3 bases, with 10 bases between them. The germline gives CDR1 MNHEY, CDR2 SMNVEV (reference sequence). This CDR3 reads CASSWAGPNQPQHF. CDR3 in DNA: TGTGCCAGCAGTTGGGCGGGACCCAATCAGCCCCAGCATTTT.

This clonotype has ten or more counts. This sequence joins TRBV12-5 and TRBJ1-1; unclear D gene. Germline V gene data show CDR1 as LGHNT and CDR2 as FRNRAP. Trimming took 3 bases from V and 2 from J, leaving 7 bases between them. There are 13 residues in the CDR3. The CDR3 bases are TGTGCTAGTGGTTTAGATCCCAACACTGAAGCTTTCTTT. Its protein is CASGLDPNTEAFF.